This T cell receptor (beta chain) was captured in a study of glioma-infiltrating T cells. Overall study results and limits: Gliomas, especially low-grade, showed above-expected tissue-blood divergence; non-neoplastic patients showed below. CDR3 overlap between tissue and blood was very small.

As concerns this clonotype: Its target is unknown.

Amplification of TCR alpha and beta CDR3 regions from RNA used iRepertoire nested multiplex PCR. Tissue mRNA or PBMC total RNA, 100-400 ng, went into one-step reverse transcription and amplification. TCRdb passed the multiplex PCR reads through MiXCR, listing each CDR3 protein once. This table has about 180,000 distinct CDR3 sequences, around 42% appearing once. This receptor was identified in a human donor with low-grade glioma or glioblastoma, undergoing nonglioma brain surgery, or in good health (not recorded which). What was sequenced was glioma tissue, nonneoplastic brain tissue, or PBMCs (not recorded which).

The chain's CDR3 is CSAYLVAGVGDEQFF. Here the CDR3 DNA reads TGCAGTGCTTATCTTGTAGCGGGAGTGGGTGACGAGCAGTTCTTC. The rearrangement uses TRBV20-1 and TRBJ2-1, with 9 bases identical to TRBD2. Germline trimming cut 5 bases from V and 10 bases from J; bases unmatched to any gene: 15. CDR1 and CDR2 from the germline V gene are DFQATT and SNEGSKA (reference sequence). The CDR3 is 15 residues long.